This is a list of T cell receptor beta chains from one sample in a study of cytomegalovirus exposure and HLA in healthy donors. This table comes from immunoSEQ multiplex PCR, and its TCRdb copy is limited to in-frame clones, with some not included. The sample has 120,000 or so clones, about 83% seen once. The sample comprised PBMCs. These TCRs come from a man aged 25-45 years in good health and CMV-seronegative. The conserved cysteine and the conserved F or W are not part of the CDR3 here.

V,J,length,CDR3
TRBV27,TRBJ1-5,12,ASSLAPSNQPQH
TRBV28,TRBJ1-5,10,ASKRLGEPQH
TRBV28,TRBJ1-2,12,ASTQGGQGYGYT
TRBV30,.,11,AWSVGSSYEQY
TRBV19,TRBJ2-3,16,ASSLGTGGVGTTDTQY
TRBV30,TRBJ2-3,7,GGEGLKY
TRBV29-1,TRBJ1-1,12,SGITGLRNTEAF
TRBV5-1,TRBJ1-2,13,ASSLVDRVGGGYT
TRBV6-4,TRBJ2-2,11,ASSNQATGELF
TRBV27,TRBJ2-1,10,ASRETVNEQF
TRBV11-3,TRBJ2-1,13,ASSLAGVSYNEQF
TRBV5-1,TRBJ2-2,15,ASSLPGQGERTGELF
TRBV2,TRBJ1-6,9,ASSVDSPLH
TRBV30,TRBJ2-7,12,AWSVGGGQARQY
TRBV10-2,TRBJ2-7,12,ASTGTSGTYEQY
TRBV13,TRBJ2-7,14,ASSFGMGQRAYEQY
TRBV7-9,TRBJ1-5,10,ASSVGQAPQH
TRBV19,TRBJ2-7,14,ASSNRLAGASYEQY
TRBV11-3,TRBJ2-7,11,ASSYGQSYEQY
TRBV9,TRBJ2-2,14,ASSATTVPNTGELF
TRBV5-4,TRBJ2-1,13,ASSLEGTPYNEQF
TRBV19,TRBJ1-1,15,ASSGPSGRRGNTEAF
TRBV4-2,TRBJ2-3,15,ASSILASGGVTDTQY
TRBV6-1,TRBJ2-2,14,ASSESIGQGTGELF
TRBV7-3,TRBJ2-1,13,ASSSTGSSYNEQF
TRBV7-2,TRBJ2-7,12,ASSQMGLPYEQY
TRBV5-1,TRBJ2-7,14,ASSLTQGLSSYEQY
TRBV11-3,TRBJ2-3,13,ASSPFGGASDTQY
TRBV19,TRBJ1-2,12,ASRLDRANYGYT
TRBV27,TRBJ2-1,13,ASSSGLAGYNEQF
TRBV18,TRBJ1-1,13,ASSLDRGHDTEAF
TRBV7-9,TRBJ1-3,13,ASSFGGTVGNTIY
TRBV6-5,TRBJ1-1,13,ASSYERPRDTEAF
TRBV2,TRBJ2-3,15,ASTRVGSRVRTDTQY
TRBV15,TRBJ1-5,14,ATSRRGDPGNQPQH
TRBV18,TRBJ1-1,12,ASSTRAVNTEAF
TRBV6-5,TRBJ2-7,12,ASRPGGGTYEQY
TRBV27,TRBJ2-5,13,ASSSPFSYQETQY
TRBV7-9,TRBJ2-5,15,ASSTRTGLVREETQY
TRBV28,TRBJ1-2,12,ASSFSAGIYGYT
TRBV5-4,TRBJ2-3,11,ASSSQGTDTQY
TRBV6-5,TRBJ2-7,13,ASSYSTTASYEQY
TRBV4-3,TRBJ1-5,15,ASSQLRDRGSNQPQH
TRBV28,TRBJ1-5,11,ASSSQFVRLMH
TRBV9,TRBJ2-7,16,ASSVGTSGRSSSYEQY
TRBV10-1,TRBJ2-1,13,ASSGTSGSYNEQF
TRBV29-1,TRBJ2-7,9,SVAGLYEQY
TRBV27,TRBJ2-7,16,ASSFYDLGTGGSYEQY
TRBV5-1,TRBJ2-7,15,ASSPPGGREGPYEQY
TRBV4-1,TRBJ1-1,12,ASSDRGPSTEAF